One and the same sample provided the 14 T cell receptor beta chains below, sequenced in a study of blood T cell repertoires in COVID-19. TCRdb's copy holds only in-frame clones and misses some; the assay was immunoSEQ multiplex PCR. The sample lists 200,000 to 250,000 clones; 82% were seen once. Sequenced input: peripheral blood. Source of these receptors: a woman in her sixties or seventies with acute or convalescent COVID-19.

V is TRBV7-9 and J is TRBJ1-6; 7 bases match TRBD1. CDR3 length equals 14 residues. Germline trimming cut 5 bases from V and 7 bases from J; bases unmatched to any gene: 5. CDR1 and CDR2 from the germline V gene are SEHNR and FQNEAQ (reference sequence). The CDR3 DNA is TGTGCCAGCAGCCGGGACAGCCGGAATTCACCCCTCCACTTT. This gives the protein CASSRDSRNSPLHF.

The CDR3 here is CASSLGGRDYGYTF. In DNA, the CDR3 is TGCGCCAGCAGCTTGGGCGGGAGGGACTATGGCTACACCTTC. The genes are TRBV5-1 and TRBJ1-2; D is unresolved. CDR3 length: 14 amino acids. CDR1 and CDR2 (germline): SGHRS, YFSETQ. The ends were cut back, 0 bases at V and 3 bases at J, with 9 bases in the middle.

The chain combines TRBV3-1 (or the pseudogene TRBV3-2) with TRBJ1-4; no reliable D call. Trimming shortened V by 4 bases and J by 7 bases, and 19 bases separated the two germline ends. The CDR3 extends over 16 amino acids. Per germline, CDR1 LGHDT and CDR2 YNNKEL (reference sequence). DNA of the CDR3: TGTGCCAGCAGCCCCAGCCCGACCTACGAGGGTGAAAAACTGTTTTTT. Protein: CASSPSPTYEGEKLFF.

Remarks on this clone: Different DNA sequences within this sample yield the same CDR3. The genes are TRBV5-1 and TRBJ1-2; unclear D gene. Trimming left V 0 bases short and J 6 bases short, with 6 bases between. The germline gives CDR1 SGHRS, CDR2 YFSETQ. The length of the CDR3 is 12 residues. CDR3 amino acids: CASSLGTDGYTF. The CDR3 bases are TGCGCCAGCAGCTTGGGCACAGATGGCTACACCTTC.

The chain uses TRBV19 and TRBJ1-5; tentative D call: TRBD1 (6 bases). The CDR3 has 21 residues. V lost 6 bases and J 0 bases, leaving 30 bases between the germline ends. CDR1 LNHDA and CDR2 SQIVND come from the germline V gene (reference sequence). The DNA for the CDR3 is TGTGCCAGTAGAGACCCGTGGTCACAGGGTAGGGCAAACTTTAGCAATCAGCCCCAGCATTTT. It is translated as CASRDPWSQGRANFSNQPQHF.

For the CDR3, the DNA is TGTGCCAGCAGCCAAGATGAAGCAGGGGGGGAAAAACTGTTTTTT. Protein sequence: CASSQDEAGGEKLFF. The chain carries TRBV3-1 (or the pseudogene TRBV3-2) and TRBJ1-4; 7 bases are a match to TRBD1. The CDR3 is 15 amino acids. The V and J ends lost 0 bases and 8 bases, in that order; junction bases with no gene match: 6. Germline CDR1 LGHDT, CDR2 YNNKEL (reference sequence).

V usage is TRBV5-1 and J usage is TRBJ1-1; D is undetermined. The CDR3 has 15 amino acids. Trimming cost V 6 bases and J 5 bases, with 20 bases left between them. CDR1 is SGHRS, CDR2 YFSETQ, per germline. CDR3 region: CASTPGRRELTEAFF. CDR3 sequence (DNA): TGCGCCAGCACCCCGGGTAGACGAGAACTGACTGAAGCTTTCTTT.

This CDR3 reads CASSDYPRDRGRYGYTF. For the CDR3, the DNA is TGTGCCAGCAGTGATTATCCCCGGGACAGGGGTCGATATGGCTACACCTTC. This chain joins TRBV6-1 and TRBJ1-2; TRBD1 matches 10 bases. The germline gives CDR1 MNHNS, CDR2 SASEGT. This CDR3 spans 17 amino acids. Unmatched junction bases numbered 12, after V lost 3 bases and J lost 5 bases.

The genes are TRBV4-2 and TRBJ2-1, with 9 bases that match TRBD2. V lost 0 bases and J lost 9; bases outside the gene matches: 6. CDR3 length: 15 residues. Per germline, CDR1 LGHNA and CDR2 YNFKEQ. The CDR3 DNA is TGTGCCAGCAGCCAAGATAGGCGGGGGGGCCGTGAGCAGTTCTTC. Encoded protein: CASSQDRRGGREQFF.

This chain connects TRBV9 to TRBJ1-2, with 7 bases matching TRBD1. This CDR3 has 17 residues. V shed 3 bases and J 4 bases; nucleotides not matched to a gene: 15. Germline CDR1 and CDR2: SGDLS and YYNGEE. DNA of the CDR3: TGTGCCAGCAGCGCCCAGAGACAGGGCGTAAAATTCTATGGCTACACCTTC. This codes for CASSAQRQGVKFYGYTF.

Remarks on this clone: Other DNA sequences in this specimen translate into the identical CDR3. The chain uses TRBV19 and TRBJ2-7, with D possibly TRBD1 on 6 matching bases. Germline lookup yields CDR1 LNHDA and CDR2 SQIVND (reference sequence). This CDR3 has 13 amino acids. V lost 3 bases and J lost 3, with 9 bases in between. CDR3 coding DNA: TGTGCCAGTAGTATTCGCAGGGGCTACGAGCAGTACTTC. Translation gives CASSIRRGYEQYF.

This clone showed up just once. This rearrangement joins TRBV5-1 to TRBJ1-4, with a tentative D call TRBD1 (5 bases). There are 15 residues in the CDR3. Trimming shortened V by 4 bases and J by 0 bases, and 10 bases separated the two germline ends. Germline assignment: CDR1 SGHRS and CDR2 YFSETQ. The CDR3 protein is CASSTDRPTNEKLFF. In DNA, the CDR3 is TGCGCCAGCAGCACCGACAGACCAACTAATGAAAAACTGTTTTTT.

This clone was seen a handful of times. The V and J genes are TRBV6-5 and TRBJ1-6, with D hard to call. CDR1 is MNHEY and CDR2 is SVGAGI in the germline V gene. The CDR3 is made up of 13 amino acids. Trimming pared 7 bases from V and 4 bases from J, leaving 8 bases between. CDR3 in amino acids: CASTPSYNSPLHF. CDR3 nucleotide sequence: TGTGCCAGCACCCCCTCTTATAATTCACCCCTCCACTTT.

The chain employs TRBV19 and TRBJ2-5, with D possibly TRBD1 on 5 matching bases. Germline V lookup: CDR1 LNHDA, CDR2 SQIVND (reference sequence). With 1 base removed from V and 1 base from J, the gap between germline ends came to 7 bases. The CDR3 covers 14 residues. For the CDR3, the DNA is TGTGCCAGTAGTATAGGGACACTCCAAGAGACCCAGTACTTC. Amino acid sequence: CASSIGTLQETQYF.